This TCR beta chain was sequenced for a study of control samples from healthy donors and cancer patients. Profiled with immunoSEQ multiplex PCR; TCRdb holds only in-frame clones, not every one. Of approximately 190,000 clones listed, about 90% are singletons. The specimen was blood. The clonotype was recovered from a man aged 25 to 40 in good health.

In DNA, the CDR3 is TGTGCCTGGATGTCGGGGGCGTGGGGCTACACCTTC. It codes for CAWMSGAWGYTF. V gene TRBV30 combines with J gene TRBJ1-2; TRBD1 is a possible D gene (6 bases). The V end was cut by 4 bases, the J end by 8 bases, with 14 bases between. The germline V gene has CDR1 GTSNPN and CDR2 SVGIG (reference sequence). This CDR3 has 12 amino acids.